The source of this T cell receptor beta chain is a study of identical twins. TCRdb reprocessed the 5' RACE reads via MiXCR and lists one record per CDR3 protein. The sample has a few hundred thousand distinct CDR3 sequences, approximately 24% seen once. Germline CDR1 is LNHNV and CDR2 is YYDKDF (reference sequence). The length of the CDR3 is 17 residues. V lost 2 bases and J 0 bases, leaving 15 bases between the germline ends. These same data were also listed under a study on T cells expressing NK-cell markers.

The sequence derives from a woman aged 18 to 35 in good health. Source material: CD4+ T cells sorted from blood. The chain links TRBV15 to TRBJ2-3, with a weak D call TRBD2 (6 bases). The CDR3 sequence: CATSRFTGLLSTDTQYF. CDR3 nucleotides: TGTGCCACCAGCAGATTCACGGGACTTCTGAGCACAGATACGCAGTATTTT.